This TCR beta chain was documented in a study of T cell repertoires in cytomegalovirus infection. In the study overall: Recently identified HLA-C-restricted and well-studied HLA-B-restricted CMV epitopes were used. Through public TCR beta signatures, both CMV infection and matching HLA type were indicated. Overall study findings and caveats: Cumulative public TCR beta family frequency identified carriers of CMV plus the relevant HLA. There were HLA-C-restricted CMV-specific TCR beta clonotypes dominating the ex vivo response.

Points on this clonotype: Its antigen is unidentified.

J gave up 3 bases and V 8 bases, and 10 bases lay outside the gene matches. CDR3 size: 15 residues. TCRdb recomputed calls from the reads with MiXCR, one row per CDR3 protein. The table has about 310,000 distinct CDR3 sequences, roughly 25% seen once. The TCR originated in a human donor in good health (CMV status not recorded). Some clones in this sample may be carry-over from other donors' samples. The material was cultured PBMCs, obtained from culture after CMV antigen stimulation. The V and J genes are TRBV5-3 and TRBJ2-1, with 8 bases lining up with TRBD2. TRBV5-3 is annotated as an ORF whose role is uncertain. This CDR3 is CASSTGLADYNEQFF. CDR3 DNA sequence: TGTGCCAGCAGCACCGGACTAGCAGACTACAATGAGCAGTTCTTC.